Following are 11 T cell receptor beta chains from one sample sequenced in a study of T cells in Graves' hyperthyroidism and ophthalmopathy. There were TCR beta CDR3 regions amplified from RNA transcripts. HTBI primers were the set used in a first-round RT-PCR of the TCR CDR3. In TCRdb, the multiplex PCR reads were re-called with MiXCR into one record per CDR3 protein. Seen here are approximately 700,000 distinct CDR3 sequences, roughly 46% observed once, and the top ten hold less than 8.5%. The sequencing sample was made of peripheral blood or thyroid tissue (not recorded which). These receptor sequences come from an adult man with Graves' disease, either hyperthyroidism or ophthalmopathy (not recorded which).

The chain carries TRBV29-1 and TRBJ1-5; weak D call: TRBD1 (5 bases). Germline V lookup: CDR1 SQVTM, CDR2 ANQGSEA. Deletions cut 8 bases from V and 5 bases from J, with 25 bases between. The CDR3 has 16 amino acids. The CDR3 here is CSIRFGAGESHQPQHF. CDR3 nucleotide sequence: TGCAGCATACGTTTCGGCGCGGGGGAGTCTCATCAGCCCCAGCATTTT. The full variable domain, completed using reference TRBV29-1 and TRBJ1-5, is SAVISQKPSRDICQRGTSLTIQCQVDSQVTMMFWYRQQPGQSLTLIATANQGSEATYESGFVIDKFPISRPNLTFSTLTVSNMSPEDSSIYLCSIRFGAGESHQPQHFGDGTRLSIL.

The V call is TRBV2, the J call TRBJ2-5; D unresolved. V gave up 3 bases and J gave up 0 bases, with 11 bases separating them. The length of the CDR3 is 15 residues. Per germline, CDR1 SNHLY and CDR2 FYNNEI. CDR3 in amino acids: CASSDRAYNQETQYF. CDR3 bases: TGTGCCAGCAGTGATAGGGCGTATAACCAAGAGACCCAGTACTTC. Complete variable domain (other parts from reference TRBV2 and TRBJ2-5): EPEVTQTPSHQVTQMGQEVILRCVPISNHLYFYWYRQILGQKVEFLVSFYNNEISEKSEIFDDQFSVERPDGSNFTLKIRSTKLEDSAMYFCASSDRAYNQETQYFGPGTRLLVL.

This clonotype showed up just a few times. One end of the junction fails to match germline, which may point to a read error. This chain links TRBV7-9 with TRBJ1-4; TRBD1 agrees at 8 bases. CDR1 is SEHNR and CDR2 is FQNEAQ in the germline V gene (reference sequence). The CDR3 loop spans 14 amino acids. The DNA for the CDR3 is TGCGCCAGCAGCCTGACAGGGGAGGATGAAAAACTGTTTTTT. Protein product: CASSLTGEDEKLFF.

V is TRBV29-1 and J is TRBJ1-1, with a tentative D call TRBD1 (6 bases). Germline CDR1 SQVTM, CDR2 ANQGSEA. CDR3 size: 14 residues. Trimming took off 6 bases at V and 5 bases at J, with 19 bases between the two ends. Here the CDR3 reads CSVAKQGTLTEAFF. In DNA, the CDR3 is TGCAGCGTGGCCAAACAGGGTACCCTGACTGAAGCTTTCTTT. Full variable domain (outside the CDR3, taken from reference TRBV29-1 and TRBJ1-1): SAVISQKPSRDICQRGTSLTIQCQVDSQVTMMFWYRQQPGQSLTLIATANQGSEATYESGFVIDKFPISRPNLTFSTLTVSNMSPEDSSIYLCSVAKQGTLTEAFFGQGTRLTVV.

The chain links TRBV7-9 to TRBJ1-5; D may be TRBD1 (5 bases). Trimming pared 5 bases from V and 9 bases from J, leaving 11 bases between. CDR3 length: 12 amino acids. Germline V gene lookup returns CDR1 SEHNR and CDR2 FQNEAQ (reference sequence). As DNA, the CDR3 is TGTGCCAGCAGCCAAGGGGCCTCGCCCCAGCATTTT. This translates into CASSQGASPQHF.

This clonotype has only a few counts. The chain carries TRBV19 and TRBJ1-6, with 7 positions matching TRBD1. This CDR3 has 15 residues. Losses at the gene ends were 3 bases for V and 8 bases for J; bases not matched to a gene: 7. Germline assignment: CDR1 LNHDA and CDR2 SQIVND (reference sequence). CDR3 in amino acids: CASSIFGTADSPLHF. CDR3 in DNA: TGTGCCAGTAGTATTTTTGGGACAGCCGATTCACCCCTCCACTTT.

This chain links TRBV29-1 with TRBJ1-6; 10 bases match TRBD1. There are 15 residues in the CDR3. In germline, CDR1 is SQVTM, CDR2 ANQGSEA. V gave up 5 bases and J gave up 7 bases; unmatched junction bases: 8. This CDR3 is CSVTEEDRGNSPLHF. CDR3 in DNA: TGCAGCGTTACGGAAGAGGACAGGGGGAATTCACCCCTCCACTTT.

At least ten counts were recorded for this clonotype. This chain uses TRBV29-1 with TRBJ1-2, with a tentative D call TRBD1 (5 bases). This CDR3 comprises 12 residues. Germline V CDR1 and CDR2: SQVTM, ANQGSEA. The V end was cut by 0 bases, the J end by 3 bases, with 5 bases between. In DNA form, the CDR3 reads TGCAGCGTTGAAGAGGGGGACTATGGCTACACCTTC. This translates into CSVEEGDYGYTF.

The chain is built from TRBV2 and TRBJ1-4, with 9 bases identical to TRBD1. Germline CDR1 reads SNHLY; CDR2 reads FYNNEI. J lost 6 bases, V lost 7 bases, and 9 bases had no gene match. The CDR3 totals 15 residues. The DNA of the CDR3 is TGTGCCAGCAAGGGGACAGGGCCGGGGGATGAAAAACTGTTTTTT. It is translated as CASKGTGPGDEKLFF.

The V gene is TRBV10-3, the J gene TRBJ1-5; TRBD1 agrees at 10 bases. J lost 6 bases, V lost 10 bases, and 9 bases had no gene match. CDR3 length: 14 residues. Germline values: CDR1 ENHRY, CDR2 SYGVKD. DNA for the CDR3: TGTGCCAGCCGCCCGGGACAGGGGTTTCAGCCCCAGCATTTT. It yields the protein CASRPGQGFQPQHF.

This chain uses TRBV7-9 with TRBJ2-2, with 10 bases that match TRBD2. Germline V gene sequence: CDR1 SEHNR, CDR2 FQNEAQ (reference sequence). This CDR3 has 17 amino acids. Trimming at V came to 4 bases and at J to 10 bases, leaving 15 bases not matched to a gene. As DNA, the CDR3 is TGTGCCAGCAGCTCCCGACCGGGACTAGCGTCGGCCGAGGAGCTGTTTTTT. Amino acid sequence: CASSSRPGLASAEELFF.